The next 12 T cell receptor beta chains were all read from a single sample in a study of CD8+ T cells in alopecia areata. After isolation, RNA underwent reverse transcription to generate cDNA as the sequencing template. Some clones are missing from TCRdb's copy, which holds only in-frame ones; the method was immunoSEQ multiplex PCR. The sample includes roughly 120,000 clones, roughly 60% seen only once; the top ten take 30%. The sample's treatment: oral pan-JAK inhibitor, 5-10 mg twice daily. This specimen consisted of CD8+ T cells sorted from blood, obtained at week 4, from a patient treated with tofacitinib. The source of these receptors is a human donor with alopecia areata.

The chain combines TRBV7-6 with TRBJ2-7, with 9 nucleotides matching TRBD1. Germline V gene sequence: CDR1 SGHVS, CDR2 FNYEAQ. The CDR3 has 14 residues. With V trimmed by 4 bases and J by 2 bases, 3 bases remained unmatched. CDR3: CASSSRQGAYEQYF. The CDR3, as DNA: TGTGCCAGCAGCTCGCGACAGGGGGCCTACGAGCAGTACTTC.

The V and J genes are TRBV27 and TRBJ2-5; 7 positions match TRBD1. V dropped 6 bases and J dropped 5; count of bases not matched to a gene: 15. There are 16 residues in the CDR3. The germline CDR1 and CDR2 sequences are MNHEY and SMNVEV (reference sequence). The CDR3 protein is CASSALFNRGRETQYF. The CDR3 bases are TGTGCCAGCAGCGCCTTGTTCAACAGGGGAAGGGAGACCCAGTACTTC.

The rearrangement links TRBV9 to TRBJ2-1; 9 nucleotides align to TRBD2. Germline CDR1 SGDLS, CDR2 YYNGEE. V was clipped by 0 bases and J by 6 bases; unmatched bases: 10. CDR3 size: 17 residues. The CDR3, as DNA: TGTGCCAGCAGCGTAGCTACGGGTCTAGCGGGGCTCAATGAGCAGTTCTTC. Encoded protein: CASSVATGLAGLNEQFF.

The V gene is TRBV7-9, the J gene TRBJ1-1; D gene uncertain. The CDR3 covers 12 residues. CDR1 and CDR2 from the germline V gene are SEHNR and FQNEAQ (reference sequence). V was pared by 1 base and J by 6 bases, with 6 bases between. The CDR3 reads CASSLETAEAFF. The CDR3 bases are TGTGCCAGCAGCTTAGAGACCGCTGAAGCTTTCTTT.

In its sample, this clone was seen a few times. This sequence joins TRBV29-1 and TRBJ1-2; D unresolved. This CDR3 region has 13 residues. Germline CDR1 SQVTM, CDR2 ANQGSEA. Trimming pared 6 bases from V and 2 bases from J, leaving 13 bases between. DNA of the CDR3: TGCAGCGTCCGGTTAGGTCCCAACTATGGCTACACCTTC. Translating gives CSVRLGPNYGYTF.

There are a few counts of this clone. The chain uses TRBV29-1 and TRBJ1-1, with D maybe TRBD1 (5 bases). Germline CDR1 is SQVTM and CDR2 is ANQGSEA. Trimming pared 6 bases from V and 9 bases from J, leaving 14 bases between. CDR3 length: 11 amino acids. The CDR3 DNA reads TGCAGCGTCCGGGCGCAGGGTAAAGCTTTCTTT. This gives the protein CSVRAQGKAFF. The whole variable domain, filled in from reference TRBV29-1 and TRBJ1-1, reads SAVISQKPSRDICQRGTSLTIQCQVDSQVTMMFWYRQQPGQSLTLIATANQGSEATYESGFVIDKFPISRPNLTFSTLTVSNMSPEDSSIYLCSVRAQGKAFFGQGTRLTVV.

Points on this clone: The sample contains more than one DNA sequence encoding this CDR3. The chain couples TRBV20-1 to TRBJ2-7; D remains ambiguous. V was cut by 3 bases and J by 4 bases, with 7 bases left in between. Germline V gives CDR1 DFQATT, CDR2 SNEGSKA (reference sequence). The length of the CDR3 is 11 residues. CDR3 loop: CSARDGYEQYF. The CDR3, as DNA: TGCAGTGCTAGGGATGGATACGAGCAGTACTTC.

A single count supports this clone. V is TRBV30 and J is TRBJ2-4, with TRBD2 as a possible D gene (5 bases). The CDR3 has 15 amino acids. CDR1 GTSNPN and CDR2 SVGIG come from the germline V gene (reference sequence). Between the trimmed V and J ends, which lost 6 bases and 7 bases, there was a span of 22 bases. Here the CDR3 DNA reads TGTGCCTGCCAAATGGAGGTGGACGAATTCAACATTCAGTACTTC. It is translated as CACQMEVDEFNIQYF.

The V gene is TRBV29-1, the J gene TRBJ2-1; 8 bases align to TRBD1. Germline V gene sequence: CDR1 SQVTM, CDR2 ANQGSEA. This CDR3 is 15 amino acids long. The J segment lost 7 bases and the V segment lost 1 base, leaving 9 bases of the junction unmatched. In nucleotides, the CDR3 is TGCAGCGTTGAAGGCCCAGGACAGGGTGGGAATGAGCAGTTCTTC. Protein sequence: CSVEGPGQGGNEQFF.

This clone has more than one count but fewer than ten. The chain combines TRBV7-6 with TRBJ2-7; D possibly corresponds to TRBD1 (6 bases). The CDR3 runs to 15 residues. Germline CDR1 reads SGHVS; CDR2 reads FNYEAQ. The V gene lost 0 bases and the J gene lost 1 base, with 10 bases spanning the gap. The CDR3 DNA is TGTGCCAGCAGCTTAGCGGCAGGGGAATCCTACGAGCAGTACTTC. This gives the protein CASSLAAGESYEQYF. Based on the CDR3 plus reference TRBV7-6 and TRBJ2-7, the full variable domain is GAGVSQSPRYKVTKRGQDVALRCDPISGHVSLYWYRQALGQGPEFLTYFNYEAQQDKSGLPNDRFSAERPEGSISTLTIQRTEQRDSAMYRCASSLAAGESYEQYFGPGTRLTVT.

The chain couples TRBV6-6 to TRBJ2-1; possibly TRBD2 for D (5 bases). The germline CDR1 and CDR2 sequences are MNHNY and SVGAGI (reference sequence). The V end was cut by 6 bases, the J end by 3 bases, with 9 bases between. The CDR3 runs 13 residues. CDR3 sequence: CASSPGLYNEQFF. CDR3 nucleotides: TGTGCCAGCAGCCCTGGACTCTACAATGAGCAGTTCTTC.

The V call is TRBV30, the J call TRBJ1-1; TRBD1 is a possible D gene (6 bases). Germline CDR1 is GTSNPN and CDR2 is SVGIG (reference sequence). The CDR3 contains 14 residues. V was cut by 4 bases and J by 4 bases, with 16 bases left in between. This CDR3 reads CAWNTGSDSTEAFF. CDR3 DNA sequence: TGTGCCTGGAACACAGGGAGTGATAGCACTGAAGCTTTCTTT.